Following are 8 T cell receptor beta chains from one sample sequenced in a study of identical twins. TCRdb re-called the 5' RACE reads with MiXCR, one entry per CDR3 protein. The sample shows about 890,000 distinct CDR3 sequences, approximately 13% of them seen only once. This sample was also put to use in a study of yellow fever vaccine responses in identical twins.

The material sequenced was PBMCs. The receptors originated from a young woman in good health.

Only a few counts were recorded for this clonotype. The chain links TRBV6-2 or TRBV6-3 to TRBJ1-4; D is possibly TRBD1 (6 bases). This CDR3 has 14 residues. CDR1 and CDR2 (germline): MNHEY, SVGEGT. The V and J ends lost 5 bases and 8 bases respectively, with 15 bases between them. CDR3 DNA: TGTGCCAGCAGTGCCCGGGGGGCCAACGAAAAACTGTTTTTT. Protein sequence: CASSARGANEKLFF.

This clonotype turned up a few times. The gene calls are TRBV5-1 and TRBJ2-1; D possibly corresponds to TRBD1 (5 bases). There are 15 residues in the CDR3. Deletions cut 1 base from V and 5 bases from J, with 13 bases between. The V gene's germline CDR1 is SGHRS and CDR2 YFSETQ. The CDR3 sequence is CASSLSGSLNNEQFF. The CDR3 nucleotides are TGCGCCAGCAGCTTGTCAGGGTCCCTGAACAATGAGCAGTTCTTC.

This chain joins TRBV6-5 and TRBJ2-2, with D unresolved. This CDR3 has 14 residues. Trimming stripped 5 bases from V and 8 bases from J, with 15 bases between. The germline V gene has CDR1 MNHEY and CDR2 SVGAGI. Written as DNA, the CDR3 is TGTGCCAGCAGTCACCGAGGCAAGGGTGGGGAGCTGTTTTTT. It translates to CASSHRGKGGELFF.

The sample holds many counts of this clonotype. This sequence joins TRBV2 and TRBJ1-1, with D uncertain. V lost 7 bases to trimming and J lost 0 bases, with 12 bases between them. The CDR3 loop spans 14 amino acids. Per the germline V gene, CDR1 is SNHLY and CDR2 is FYNNEI. The CDR3 reads CASNSDMMNTEAFF. The CDR3 nucleotides are TGTGCCAGCAATTCTGACATGATGAACACTGAAGCTTTCTTT. Filled out from reference TRBV2 and TRBJ1-1, the complete variable domain reads EPEVTQTPSHQVTQMGQEVILRCVPISNHLYFYWYRQILGQKVEFLVSFYNNEISEKSEIFDDQFSVERPDGSNFTLKIRSTKLEDSAMYFCASNSDMMNTEAFFGQGTRLTVV.

The gene calls are TRBV3-1 and TRBJ2-3; D remains unclear. The germline CDR1 and CDR2 sequences are LGHDT and YNNKEL (reference sequence). V lost 7 bases, J lost 8 bases, and 13 bases lay in between. The CDR3 contains 12 residues. CDR3 bases: TGTGCCAGCACCGCAACCGGGTCTACGCAGTATTTT. Translating gives CASTATGSTQYF.

The chain links TRBV11-1 to TRBJ2-5; 8 positions agree with TRBD1. CDR1 is SGHAT and CDR2 is FQDESV in the germline V gene (reference sequence). V was clipped by 4 bases and J by 4 bases; unmatched bases: 8. The CDR3 totals 15 residues. CDR3 region: CASSSWTGPGETQYF. The CDR3 DNA sequence: TGTGCCAGCAGCTCTTGGACAGGGCCGGGAGAGACCCAGTACTTC.

This clonotype was picked up a small number of times. The V and J genes are TRBV7-2 and TRBJ2-1, with 7 positions matching TRBD1. The CDR3 consists of 16 residues. Per germline, CDR1 SGHTA and CDR2 FQGNSA. The V and J ends lost 3 bases and 6 bases, in that order; junction bases with no gene match: 11. CDR3 DNA: TGTGCCAGCAGCTTCGGGACAGCTAAGATAGGCAATGAGCAGTTCTTC. Protein: CASSFGTAKIGNEQFF.

The V gene is TRBV11-3, the J gene TRBJ2-7; TRBD2 might be the D (5 bases). Trimming pared 8 bases from V and 2 bases from J, leaving 22 bases between. The CDR3 covers 16 residues. CDR1 SGHNT and CDR2 YENEEA come from the germline V gene. The CDR3 spells CASSAGSERITYEQYF. The CDR3 DNA is TGTGCCAGCTCCGCCGGTAGCGAGCGCATAACCTACGAGCAGTACTTC.